The 18 T cell receptor beta chains below were found in one sample sequenced in a study of T cell repertoires in aging, cancer and after chemotherapy. TCR beta rearrangements were amplified from peripheral blood genomic DNA. TRB rearrangements spanning V, D and J were amplified using mixed TRB-A/B primers. TCRdb analysed the multiplex PCR reads with MiXCR anew, one entry per CDR3 protein. The sample consists of some 790 distinct CDR3 sequences, over 40% of them appearing once. The source material was blood. The receptors here all came from a human donor with a solid tumor.

This chain joins TRBV12-3 or TRBV12-4 and TRBJ2-7, with D perhaps TRBD1 (6 bases). This CDR3 is built from 21 residues. Trimming removed 2 bases at V and 3 bases at J, with 32 bases between. CDR3 in DNA: TGTGCCAGCAGTTTAATCGGCTCCCATGGGCAGGGGTATCCTAGAGGCTACGAGCAGTACTTC. It is translated as CASSLIGSHGQGYPRGYEQYF.

The V gene is TRBV12-3 or TRBV12-4, the J gene TRBJ2-6; D remains ambiguous. V lost 6 bases, J lost 0 bases, and 9 bases lay in between. This CDR3 region has 15 residues. CDR3 sequence (DNA): TGTGCCAGCAGCTGGCGGCGCTCTGGGGCCAACGTCCTGACTTTC. Translation: CASSWRRSGANVLTF.

In this sample, this clonotype turned up a few times. The J gene is TRBJ2-7, the V gene TRBV6-5, with 7 bases fitting TRBD1. Losses at the gene ends were 6 bases for V and 2 bases for J; bases not matched to a gene: 13. This CDR3 spans 16 amino acids. Germline V CDR1 and CDR2: MNHEY, SVGAGI. CDR3 protein: CASSLVFDRAAYEQYF. The DNA of the CDR3 is TGTGCCAGCAGCTTAGTCTTTGACAGGGCGGCCTACGAGCAGTACTTC.

This clonotype was counted between two and nine times. The chain couples TRBV11-3 to TRBJ2-7, with unresolved D. Germline CDR1 SGHNT, CDR2 YENEEA. The CDR3 consists of 12 residues. Between the trimmed V and J ends, which lost 3 bases and 2 bases, there was a span of 5 bases. The CDR3 DNA sequence: TGTGCCAGCAGCTTTTCAGCCTACGAGCAGTACTTC. The encoded protein is CASSFSAYEQYF. Combining the CDR3 with reference TRBV11-3 and TRBJ2-7 gives the whole variable domain EAGVVQSPRYKIIEKKQPVAFWCNPISGHNTLYWYLQNLGQGPELLIRYENEEAVDDSQLPKDRFSAERLKGVDSTLKIQPAELGDSAVYLCASSFSAYEQYFGPGTRLTVT.

The V call is TRBV10-3, the J call TRBJ1-5, with 9 bases that match TRBD1. Germline CDR1 is ENHRY and CDR2 is SYGVKD. The CDR3 is made up of 13 amino acids. J was trimmed by 7 bases and V by 10 bases; bases with no gene match: 8. DNA of the CDR3: TGTGCCACTTCACAGGGGGCCGGGCAGCCCCAGCATTTT. Its translation is CATSQGAGQPQHF.

The rearrangement uses TRBV20-1 and TRBJ2-5; D not certain. Deletions cut 3 bases from V and 3 bases from J, with 17 bases between. The length of the CDR3 is 15 residues. CDR1 is DFQATT and CDR2 is SNEGSKA in the germline V gene (reference sequence). This CDR3 is CSASGVLGGEETQYF. The CDR3 nucleotides read TGCAGTGCTAGTGGAGTACTTGGTGGGGAAGAGACCCAGTACTTC.

This sequence joins TRBV6-5 and TRBJ1-2; D gene ambiguous. CDR3 length: 15 residues. Trimming took off 2 bases at V and 4 bases at J, with 14 bases between the two ends. From germline, CDR1 is MNHEY and CDR2 SVGAGI. The CDR3 here is CASSYDFRRGYGYTF. As DNA, the CDR3 is TGTGCCAGCAGTTACGATTTCCGCCGGGGCTATGGCTACACCTTC.

The chain employs TRBV20-1 and TRBJ1-2; no definite D call. This CDR3 has 13 residues. CDR1 and CDR2 from the germline V gene are DFQATT and SNEGSKA (reference sequence). V was trimmed by 0 bases and J by 9 bases, leaving 14 bases between them. The CDR3 protein is CSARDPTAESYTF. CDR3 nucleotide sequence: TGCAGTGCTAGAGATCCCACGGCTGAGAGCTACACCTTC.

The chain uses TRBV5-1 and TRBJ2-7; D is unresolved. Germline CDR1 and CDR2: SGHRS and YFSETQ. This CDR3 has 14 amino acids. V was shortened by 0 bases and J by 2 bases, with 9 bases between the two germline ends. The CDR3, as DNA: TGCGCCAGCAGCTTGGGCGGCGAAGCCTACGAGCAGTACTTC. Translated, it gives CASSLGGEAYEQYF. Using reference TRBV5-1 and TRBJ2-7 for the parts outside the CDR3, the full variable domain is KAGVTQTPRYLIKTRGQQVTLSCSPISGHRSVSWYQQTPGQGLQFLFEYFSETQRNKGNFPGRFSGRQFSNSRSEMNVSTLELGDSALYLCASSLGGEAYEQYFGPGTRLTVT.

By share, this clonotype counts as hyperexpanded. V usage is TRBV20-1 and J usage is TRBJ1-5; 11 positions match TRBD1. Per the germline V gene, CDR1 is DFQATT and CDR2 is SNEGSKA (reference sequence). This CDR3 is built from 14 residues. With 0 bases clipped from V and 7 bases from J, the junction kept 2 bases outside the gene matches. The CDR3 reads CSARDGQGAQPQHF. CDR3 DNA sequence: TGCAGTGCTAGAGATGGACAGGGGGCACAGCCCCAGCATTTT.

The rearrangement joins TRBV7-2 to TRBJ2-5; the D call may be TRBD1 or TRBD2 (6 bases each). CDR1 and CDR2 from the germline V gene are SGHTA and FQGNSA. The CDR3 totals 14 residues. The V end lost 1 base, the J end lost 5 bases, and 11 bases lay between the germline ends. The CDR3 DNA follows: TGTGCCAGCAGCTTAGGGAGGGGGTTGGAGACCCAGTACTTC. Its translation is CASSLGRGLETQYF.

The V call is TRBV11-2, the J call TRBJ2-1; 9 bases are a match to TRBD2. The CDR3 has 15 residues. Germline lookup yields CDR1 SGHAT and CDR2 FQNNGV. V lost 5 bases and J lost 8; bases outside the gene matches: 10. The CDR3 region is CASSRAGGPMDEQFF. The CDR3 DNA is TGTGCCAGCAGCAGGGCGGGAGGGCCTATGGATGAGCAGTTCTTC.

The chain joins TRBV19 to TRBJ2-2; maybe TRBD1 (5 bases). Germline V CDR1 and CDR2: LNHDA, SQIVND (reference sequence). The CDR3 contains 13 residues. CDR3 protein: CAGSGSNTGELFF. The CDR3 DNA sequence: TGTGCGGGTTCAGGGTCTAACACCGGGGAGCTGTTTTTT.

This chain uses TRBV7-2 with TRBJ2-2; D gene uncertain. Trimming took 1 base from V and 3 from J, leaving 3 bases between them. Germline loops: CDR1 SGHTA, CDR2 FQGNSA. CDR3 length equals 13 residues. The CDR3 sequence: CASSLEYTGELFF. In DNA, the CDR3 is TGTGCCAGCAGCTTAGAATACACCGGGGAGCTGTTTTTT.

The chain recombines TRBV12-3 or TRBV12-4 with TRBJ1-1; no definite D call. This CDR3 comprises 14 residues. V lost 2 bases and J lost 11, with 18 bases in between. The DNA of the CDR3 is TGTGCCAGCAGTTTACCCTGGCGGGCAGGAGGGGCTTTCTTT. It yields the protein CASSLPWRAGGAFF.

The rearrangement links TRBV7-2 to TRBJ2-3; TRBD2 agrees at 14 bases. The trim removed 4 bases at V and 4 bases at J, leaving 4 bases unmatched. The CDR3 totals 16 residues. The V gene's germline CDR1 is SGHTA and CDR2 FQGNSA. DNA for the CDR3: TGTGCCAGCAGCTCGGGACTAGCGGGAGTGGCAGATACGCAGTATTTT. It is translated as CASSSGLAGVADTQYF.

This clonotype was seen a few times. The chain couples TRBV20-1 to TRBJ2-7, with 11 bases lining up with TRBD1. V dropped 5 bases and J dropped 6; count of bases not matched to a gene: 3. The CDR3 has 12 amino acids. The germline V gene has CDR1 DFQATT and CDR2 SNEGSKA (reference sequence). In nucleotides, the CDR3 is TGCAGTGCTGGACAGGGGGCCGGCGAGCAGTACTTC. Its protein is CSAGQGAGEQYF.

The V gene is TRBV6-1, the J gene TRBJ1-1; D might be TRBD1 (5 bases). The CDR3 totals 15 residues. Germline V gene data show CDR1 as MNHNS and CDR2 as SASEGT. Trimming left V 5 bases short and J 4 bases short, with 17 bases between. The CDR3 reads CASSSTGTWPTEAFF. DNA of the CDR3: TGTGCCAGCAGTTCCACCGGGACCTGGCCCACTGAAGCTTTCTTT.